A selection of T cell receptor beta chains follows, all from one sample in a study of Tregs in tolerant kidney transplant recipients. Their antigen targets remain unknown. This table comes from immunoSEQ multiplex PCR, and its TCRdb copy is limited to in-frame clones, with some not included. The sample includes 15,000 to 20,000 clones, around 71% of them seen just once. Sequencing input: Tregs from blood cultured with allogeneic cells. These receptors were collected from a human donor in good health. CDR3s leave out the opening cysteine and the closing phenylalanine or tryptophan. Size is stated for part of the rows, as once, few or many counts, or as a class when the clone is expanded.

cdr3_aa	j_call	v_call	clone_size
ASGSGLAGFDEQF	TRBJ2-1	TRBV12-5	few
ASKVAGGKETQY	TRBJ2-5	TRBV6-5	-
ARVGGGTEAF	TRBJ1-1	TRBV27	-
ASSFTPGQPQH	TRBJ1-5	TRBV5-5	-
ASSEGLAGAGETQY	TRBJ2-5	TRBV5-1	-
ASREPGQGAREQF	TRBJ2-1	TRBV2	-
ASSPPTGVETQY	TRBJ2-5	TRBV18	once
ASRSVPAGELF	TRBJ2-2	TRBV18	-
AASRGDYNSPLH	TRBJ1-6	TRBV5-1	-
ASSISSTVGNEQF	TRBJ2-1	TRBV19	once
ASSHDLRQGEDQPQH	TRBJ1-5	TRBV18	-
ASSLGGYRTGTDTQY	TRBJ2-3	TRBV5-5	-
ASRETYEQY	TRBJ2-7	TRBV6-5	-
ASSPFGTGSYEAF	TRBJ1-1	TRBV23-1	-
ASSVEVGGPDEQY	TRBJ2-7	TRBV9	-
ASSPTGNSGNTIY	TRBJ1-3	TRBV18	-
ASSVNREDYGYT	TRBJ1-2	TRBV9	-
AWSVTVYNSPLH	TRBJ1-6	TRBV30	-